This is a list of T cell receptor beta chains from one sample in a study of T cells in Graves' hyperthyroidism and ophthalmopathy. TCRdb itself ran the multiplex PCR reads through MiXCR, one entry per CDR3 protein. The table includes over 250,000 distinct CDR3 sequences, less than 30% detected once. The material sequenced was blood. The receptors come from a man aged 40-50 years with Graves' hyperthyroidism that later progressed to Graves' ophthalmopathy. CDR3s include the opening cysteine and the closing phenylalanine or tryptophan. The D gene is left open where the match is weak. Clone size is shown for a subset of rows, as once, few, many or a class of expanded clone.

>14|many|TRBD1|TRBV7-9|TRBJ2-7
CASSSSGGSYEQYF
TGTGCCAGCAGCTCGTCAGGGGGCTCCTACGAGCAGTACTTC
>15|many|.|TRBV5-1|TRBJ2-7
CASSLGGTQSYEQYF
TGCGCCAGCAGCTTGGGCGGGACACAGTCCTACGAGCAGTACTTC
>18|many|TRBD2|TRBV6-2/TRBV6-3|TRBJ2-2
CASSYTQSLAGGTGELFF
TGTGCCAGCAGTTACACACAGAGCCTAGCGGGAGGTACCGGGGAGCTGTTTTTT
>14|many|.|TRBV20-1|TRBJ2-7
CSARDSGLVDEQYF
TGCAGTGCTAGAGACTCAGGATTGGTTGACGAGCAGTACTTC
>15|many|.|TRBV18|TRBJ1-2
CASSPLGGTNYGYTF
TGTGCCAGCTCACCCCTGGGGGGGACAAACTATGGCTACACCTTC
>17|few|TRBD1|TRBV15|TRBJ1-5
CATSRGGGTGGHQPQHF
TGTGCCACCAGCAGAGGAGGAGGGACAGGCGGACATCAGCCCCAGCATTTT
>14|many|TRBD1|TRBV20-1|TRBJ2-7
CSADSRDRLGEQYF
TGCAGTGCCGACTCCCGGGACAGGCTAGGCGAGCAGTACTTC
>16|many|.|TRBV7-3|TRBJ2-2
CASSLRGGDNTGELFF
TGTGCCAGCAGCTTAAGAGGCGGAGATAACACCGGGGAGCTGTTTTTT
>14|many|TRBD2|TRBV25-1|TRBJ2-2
CASSLAGYTGELFF
TGTGCCAGCAGTTTAGCGGGGTACACCGGGGAGCTGTTTTTT
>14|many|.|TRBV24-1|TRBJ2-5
CATRSGGNQETQYF
TGTGCCACCAGATCCGGGGGAAACCAAGAGACCCAGTACTTC
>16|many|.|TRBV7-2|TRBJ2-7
CASSLAGTLNSYEQYF
TGTGCCAGCAGCTTAGCAGGGACCTTGAACTCCTACGAGCAGTACTTC
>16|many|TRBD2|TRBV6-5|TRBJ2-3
CASSYRTSVGTDTQYF
TGTGCCAGCAGTTACCGGACTAGCGTTGGCACAGATACGCAGTATTTT
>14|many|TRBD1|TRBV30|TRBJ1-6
CAWSLQGVYSPLHF
TGTGCCTGGAGTCTACAGGGGGTATATTCACCCCTCCACTTT
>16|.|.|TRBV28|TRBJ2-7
CASTKGGQPRSYEQYF
TGTGCCAGCACCAAAGGGGGGCAGCCAAGAAGCTACGAGCAGTACTTC
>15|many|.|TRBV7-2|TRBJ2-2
CASSLAGHSTGELFF
TGTGCCAGCAGCTTAGCTGGACACAGCACCGGGGAGCTGTTTTTT
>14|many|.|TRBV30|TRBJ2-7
CAWSDPGITYEQYF
TGTGCCTGGAGTGACCCCGGGATTACCTACGAGCAGTACTTC
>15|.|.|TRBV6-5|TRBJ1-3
CASSPSELSGNTIYF
TGTGCCAGCAGTCCCTCGGAACTCTCTGGAAACACCATATATTTT
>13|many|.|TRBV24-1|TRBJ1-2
CATSDRGAYGYTF
TGTGCCACCAGTGATCGGGGTGCCTATGGCTACACCTTC